The clone carrying this T cell receptor beta chain was counted between two and nine times. Its antigen is not known. Generated by immunoSEQ multiplex PCR, the TCRdb table keeps only in-frame clones and is missing some. This table has about 41,000 clones, over 70% appearing once. The time point: week 23, last vaccination. Topical imiquimod accompanied each vaccine dose, which consisted of 300 ug of mutant IDH1 20-mer peptide. Each donor presented with a new WHO grade 3 or 4 astrocytoma that tested IDH1-mutant and showed ATRX loss. The data belong to a study of a mutant IDH1 vaccine in newly diagnosed glioma. Whole-study context: Eight vaccine injections were given to patients in weeks 1, 3, 5, 7, 11, 15, 19 and 23. Vaccination began 4-6 weeks post radiotherapy alone, or with temozolomide cycles.

Findings and caveats of the study: Immune responses induced by vaccination arose in 90% to 95% of the patients.

The sequencing used PBMCs, collected from a glioma patient whose treatment included an IDH1 peptide vaccine. This clonotype originated in a woman in her forties with glioma. Some clones in this sample may be carry-over from other donors' samples.

This CDR3 reads CAWRKQENIQYF. CDR3 nucleotide sequence: TGTGCCTGGCGGAAACAGGAAAACATTCAGTACTTC. The chain links TRBV30 to TRBJ2-4; D possibly corresponds to TRBD1 (5 bases). The CDR3 extends over 12 amino acids. Looked up from germline, CDR1 is GTSNPN and CDR2 is SVGIG (reference sequence). The germline V and J ends were trimmed by 5 bases and 5 bases, with 10 bases remaining between them.